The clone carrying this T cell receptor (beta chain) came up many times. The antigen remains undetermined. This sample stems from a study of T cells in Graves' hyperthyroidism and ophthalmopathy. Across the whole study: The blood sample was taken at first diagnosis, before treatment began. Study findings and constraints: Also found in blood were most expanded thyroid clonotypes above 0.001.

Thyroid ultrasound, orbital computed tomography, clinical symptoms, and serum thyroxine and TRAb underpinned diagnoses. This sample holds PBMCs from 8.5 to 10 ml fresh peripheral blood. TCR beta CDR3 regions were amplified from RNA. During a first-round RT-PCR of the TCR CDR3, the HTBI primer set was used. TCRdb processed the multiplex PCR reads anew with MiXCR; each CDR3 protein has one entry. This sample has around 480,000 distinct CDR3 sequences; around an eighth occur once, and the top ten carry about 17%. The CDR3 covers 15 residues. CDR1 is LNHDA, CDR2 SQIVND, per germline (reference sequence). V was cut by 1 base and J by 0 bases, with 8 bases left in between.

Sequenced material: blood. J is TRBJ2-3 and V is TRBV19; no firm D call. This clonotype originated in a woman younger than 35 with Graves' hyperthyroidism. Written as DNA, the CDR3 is TGTGCCAGTAGTATAGGAGCTCGTAGCACAGATACGCAGTATTTT. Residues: CASSIGARSTDTQYF.